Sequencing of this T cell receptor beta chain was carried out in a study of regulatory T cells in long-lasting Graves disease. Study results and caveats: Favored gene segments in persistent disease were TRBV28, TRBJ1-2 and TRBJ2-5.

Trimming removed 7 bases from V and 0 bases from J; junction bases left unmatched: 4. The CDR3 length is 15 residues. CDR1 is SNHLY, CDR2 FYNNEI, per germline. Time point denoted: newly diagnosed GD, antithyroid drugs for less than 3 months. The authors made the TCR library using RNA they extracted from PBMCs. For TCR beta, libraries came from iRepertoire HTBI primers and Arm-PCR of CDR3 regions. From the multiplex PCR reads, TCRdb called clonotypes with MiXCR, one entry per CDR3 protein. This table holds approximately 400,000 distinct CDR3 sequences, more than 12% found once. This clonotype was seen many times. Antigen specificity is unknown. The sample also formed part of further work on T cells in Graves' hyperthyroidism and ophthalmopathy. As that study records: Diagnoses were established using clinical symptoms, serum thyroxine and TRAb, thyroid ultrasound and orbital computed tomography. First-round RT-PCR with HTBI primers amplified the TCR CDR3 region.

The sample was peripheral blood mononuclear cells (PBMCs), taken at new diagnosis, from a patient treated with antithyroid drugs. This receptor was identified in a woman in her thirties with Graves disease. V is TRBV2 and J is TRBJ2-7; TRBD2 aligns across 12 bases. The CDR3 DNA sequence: TGTGCCAGCACCGTGACTAGCGGGAGCTCCTACGAGCAGTACTTC. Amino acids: CASTVTSGSSYEQYF.